These 17 T cell receptor beta chains share one sample of origin, sequenced in a study of T cell changes during pregnancy in multiple sclerosis. Clones were sequenced by immunoSEQ multiplex PCR, and TCRdb holds only the in-frame ones, with some missing. There are 50,000 or so clones in the sample; roughly 92% occur only once, and roughly 0.71% lies in the top ten. This material consisted of CD4+ T cells from peripheral blood mononuclear cells, taken in the third trimester of pregnancy. These receptors originate from a female donor with multiple sclerosis, enrolled in a pregnancy study.

This sequence joins TRBV6-5 and TRBJ1-2, with TRBD1 matching 8 bases. Germline assignment: CDR1 MNHEY and CDR2 SVGAGI. The CDR3 is 13 amino acids. With V trimmed by 4 bases and J by 8 bases, 6 bases remained unmatched. As DNA, the CDR3 is TGTGCCAGCAGTTTACAGGGGGAACGAGGCTACACCTTC. The encoded protein is CASSLQGERGYTF.

The V gene is TRBV7-3, the J gene TRBJ1-2; 10 bases map to TRBD1. The V gene end was trimmed by 1 base and the J gene end by 3 bases; junction bases not matched to a gene: 8. Germline CDR1 reads SGHTA; CDR2 reads FQGTGA. The CDR3 has 17 residues. The chain's CDR3 is CASSLSPTGGTHYGYTF. The CDR3 nucleotides are TGTGCCAGCAGCTTAAGTCCGACAGGGGGCACCCACTATGGCTACACCTTC.

The J gene is TRBJ2-7, the V gene TRBV19, with 12 bases fitting TRBD2. Trimming removed 5 bases from V and 6 bases from J; junction bases left unmatched: 14. The CDR3 length is 17 residues. The V gene's germline CDR1 is LNHDA and CDR2 SQIVND (reference sequence). CDR3: CASSGAPGLAGAVEQYF. CDR3 in DNA: TGTGCCAGTAGTGGGGCACCGGGACTAGCGGGTGCAGTCGAGCAGTACTTC.

The V gene is TRBV18, the J gene TRBJ2-3; D gene uncertain. V shed 4 bases and J shed 0 bases, with 14 bases lying between them. Germline CDR1 reads KGHSH; CDR2 reads LQKENI. The length of the CDR3 is 16 residues. CDR3 residues: CASSRARVTSTDTQYF. In nucleotides, the CDR3 is TGTGCCAGCTCACGTGCTCGGGTTACTAGCACAGATACGCAGTATTTT. Drawing the rest from reference TRBV18 and TRBJ2-3, the complete variable domain is NAGVMQNPRHLVRRRGQEARLRCSPMKGHSHVYWYRQLPEEGLKFMVYLQKENIIDESGMPKERFSAEFPKEGPSILRIQQVVRGDSAAYFCASSRARVTSTDTQYFGPGTRLTVL.

J is TRBJ1-1 and V is TRBV7-3; D possibly corresponds to TRBD1 (5 bases). The CDR3 extends over 15 amino acids. Trimming took off 1 base at V and 0 bases at J, with 9 bases between the two ends. Germline loops: CDR1 SGHTA, CDR2 FQGTGA. CDR3 sequence (DNA): TGTGCCAGCAGCTTAAGGCAGGGTATGAACACTGAAGCTTTCTTT. It specifies CASSLRQGMNTEAFF.

The chain recombines TRBV6-6 with TRBJ1-2, with TRBD1 matching 7 bases. The CDR3 loop spans 13 amino acids. V lost 4 bases and J lost 5; bases outside the gene matches: 4. The germline gives CDR1 MNHNY, CDR2 SVGAGI (reference sequence). The CDR3: CASSSPGGYGYTF. Here the CDR3 DNA reads TGTGCCAGCAGTTCCCCAGGGGGGTATGGCTACACCTTC.

V and J are TRBV6-1 and TRBJ1-4; possible D gene TRBD1, 5 bases. CDR3 length: 16 amino acids. The V end lost 4 bases, the J end lost 3 bases, and 15 bases lay between the germline ends. Germline V lookup: CDR1 MNHNS, CDR2 SASEGT. CDR3 protein: CASSVFKGAPNEKLFF. CDR3 sequence (DNA): TGTGCCAGCAGTGTTTTTAAAGGGGCGCCTAATGAAAAACTGTTTTTT.

The chain joins TRBV10-3 to TRBJ1-4; D might be TRBD1 (6 bases). The CDR3 length is 14 residues. Germline V gene lookup returns CDR1 ENHRY and CDR2 SYGVKD. Trimming left V 5 bases short and J 8 bases short, with 15 bases between. CDR3 coding DNA: TGTGCCATCAGTTCACAGGGTGCGGGCGAAAAACTGTTTTTT. Amino acids: CAISSQGAGEKLFF.

This chain links TRBV5-5 with TRBJ2-5, with a possible D match to TRBD1 (5 bases). The germline gives CDR1 SGHKS, CDR2 YYEKEE (reference sequence). CDR3 size: 14 residues. Trimming removed 1 base from V and 5 bases from J, with 12 bases in between. The CDR3 loop reads CASSLPGKRETQYF. Here the CDR3 DNA reads TGTGCCAGCAGCTTGCCAGGGAAAAGGGAGACCCAGTACTTC.

The chain employs TRBV25-1 and TRBJ1-4; a possible D gene is TRBD1 (5 bases). Germline CDR1 is MGHDK and CDR2 is SYGVNS. V gave up 2 bases and J gave up 3 bases, with 10 bases separating them. The CDR3 is 15 amino acids. The CDR3 coding sequence is TGTGCCAGCAGTGAAGGGGGGTGGTCTAATGAAAAACTGTTTTTT. It specifies CASSEGGWSNEKLFF.

V usage is TRBV6-1 and J usage is TRBJ1-6; TRBD1 agrees at 7 bases. CDR3 length: 15 residues. Germline assignment: CDR1 MNHNS and CDR2 SASEGT. The V and J ends lost 6 bases and 5 bases, in that order; junction bases with no gene match: 7. CDR3 sequence: CASSDRDGNNSPLHF. DNA of the CDR3: TGTGCCAGCAGCGACAGGGATGGGAATAATTCACCCCTCCACTTT.

The rearrangement uses TRBV2 and TRBJ1-6, with 10 bases fitting TRBD1. Germline-derived CDR1 and CDR2 are SNHLY and FYNNEI. Losses at the gene ends were 3 bases for V and 6 bases for J; bases not matched to a gene: 5. This CDR3 comprises 16 residues. CDR3 loop: CASSEFGTGVNSPLHF. The CDR3 nucleotides are TGTGCCAGCAGTGAGTTTGGGACAGGGGTTAATTCACCCCTCCACTTT.

The rearrangement uses TRBV29-1 and TRBJ1-5, with D unclear. Trimming removed 4 bases at V and 0 bases at J, with 7 bases between. This CDR3 is 13 amino acids long. Germline V gives CDR1 SQVTM, CDR2 ANQGSEA. CDR3 protein: CSVAGSSNQPQHF. In DNA, the CDR3 is TGCAGCGTTGCCGGGTCTAGCAATCAGCCCCAGCATTTT. Combining the CDR3 with reference TRBV29-1 and TRBJ1-5 gives the whole variable domain SAVISQKPSRDICQRGTSLTIQCQVDSQVTMMFWYRQQPGQSLTLIATANQGSEATYESGFVIDKFPISRPNLTFSTLTVSNMSPEDSSIYLCSVAGSSNQPQHFGDGTRLSIL.

This clone was recorded only once. The genes are TRBV7-2 and TRBJ2-7; a possible D gene is TRBD2 (6 bases). V gave up 5 bases and J gave up 5 bases, with 22 bases separating them. This CDR3 comprises 16 residues. Germline CDR1 and CDR2: SGHTA and FQGNSA. The CDR3 region is CASSPGGRSSGHEQYF. DNA for the CDR3: TGTGCCAGCAGCCCTGGGGGGAGATCATCTGGCCACGAGCAGTACTTC.

For the CDR3, the DNA is TGTGCCAGTAACGTCCGGGAGGAAAAACTGTTTTTT. This translates into CASNVREEKLFF. The genes are TRBV19 and TRBJ1-4; no firm D call. CDR3 length: 12 residues. The V and J ends lost 7 bases and 8 bases respectively, with 11 bases between them. The germline V gene has CDR1 LNHDA and CDR2 SQIVND (reference sequence).

The chain combines TRBV7-3 with TRBJ1-6; D gene uncertain. CDR1 SGHTA and CDR2 FQGTGA come from the germline V gene. V dropped 4 bases and J dropped 6 bases, with 13 bases sitting between them. The CDR3 runs 15 residues. The CDR3 DNA follows: TGTGCCAGCAGCTCCAGCGGAGGGCCTAATTCACCCCTCCACTTT. As protein: CASSSSGGPNSPLHF.

The chain links TRBV19 to TRBJ2-7, with D perhaps TRBD1 (6 bases). The CDR3 totals 12 residues. V gave up 5 bases and J gave up 1 base, with 6 bases separating them. Germline assignment: CDR1 LNHDA and CDR2 SQIVND (reference sequence). The CDR3 region is CASSDRSYEQYF. DNA for the CDR3: TGTGCCAGTAGTGACAGGTCCTACGAGCAGTACTTC. Complete variable domain (other parts from reference TRBV19 and TRBJ2-7): DGGITQSPKYLFRKEGQNVTLSCEQNLNHDAMYWYRQDPGQGLRLIYYSQIVNDFQKGDIAEGYSVSREKKESFPLTVTSAQKNPTAFYLCASSDRSYEQYFGPGTRLTVT.